This T cell receptor (beta chain) was sequenced for a study of blood T cell repertoires in COVID-19 (dated by TCRdb to the early 2020s). Background on the whole study: Samples covering the acute and convalescent phases of COVID-19 were provided by collaborators in the United States, Italy and Spain. The material from the prospective study consisted of cDNA or gDNA derived from T cells, B-cell-depleted T cells, or PBMCs. Subjects who had been exposed to COVID-19, were actively infected with it, or had recovered from it provided the deeply sampled blood TCRbeta repertoires that made up the dataset. The repertoires were released in a freely available public database meant as a resource for research on the immune response to SARS-CoV-2. Samples were obtained from the ongoing ImmuneRACE study (first 160 participants) and from about 1,300 subjects provided by 6 global collaborators. A de-identified subject ID, COVID-19 status, age in years and sex were almost always included in the sample metadata. HLA class I and class II types, where available, came from metadata supplied by the sample provider rather than from assay-based typing.

Collaborating institutions collected whole blood in K2EDTA tubes following their own protocols. For TCRbeta analysis, collaborators shipped samples in one of three forms: frozen whole blood, isolated PBMCs, or DNA extracted from either of those sample types. Beyond this particular receptor, the publication reports: Clinical and demographic metadata were provided uncurated, with the amount varying by source and participant.

TCRbeta CDR3 regions were amplified from genomic DNA by means of the immunoSEQ Assay, a bias-controlled multiplex PCR. Per the original workflow: Within the assay, amplification of reference gene primers was used to estimate how many nucleated cells each sample contained. To quantify the absolute abundance of each unique TCRbeta CDR3 rearrangement, sequence reads were collapsed and filtered. For each sample, productive Simpson clonality was calculated by taking the square root of Simpson's diversity index across productive rearrangements. As stored in TCRdb, this immuneACCESS dataset retains in-frame rearrangements with V and J assigned. A fraction of the clones does not appear; measured against another copy, unresolved V genes explain less than half of the discrepancy, and the remainder lacks a known reason. The D gene and trimming were derived from the DNA, and the V and J assignments and clone size from that table. This sample comprises more than 95,000 clones, roughly 91% of them detected only once. Clones ranked in the top ten supply approximately 1.5% of the sample.

On this clone itself: Its antigen is not yet known. No clone much larger than this one lies a single base away; base qualities are absent.

This clonotype originated in a human donor in a cohort sampled during active COVID-19. Material: peripheral blood.

The nucleotides are TGTGCCAGCAGCCAAGGTCCGGACAGGCGCTCCTACAATGAGCAGTTCTTC. Its product reads: CASSQGPDRRSYNEQFF. Rearrangement joined TRBV3-1 (or the pseudogene TRBV3-2) to TRBJ2-1, with TRBD1 identical over 7 junction bases. At the junction V is shortened by 1 base and J by 0 bases; bases outside the gene matches: 6. The CDR3 spans 17 residues, from the cysteine through the phenylalanine. Only CDR3 DNA remains: 51 bases, in frame from the first base. The germline V gene (reference sequence) yields LGHDT for CDR1 and YNNKEL for CDR2.